These T cell receptor beta chains were read from a single sample in a study of control samples from healthy donors and cancer patients. Repertoires were generated with immunoSEQ multiplex PCR, while TCRdb's copy carries only in-frame clones and drops some. The sample shows 150,000 to 200,000 clones, around 90% of them seen only once. The sequencing sample was made of blood. Receptors originate from a woman aged 30 to 39 in good health. The conserved cysteine and the conserved F or W are not part of the CDR3 here. Fields, in order: V gene, CDR3 protein.

TRBV7-2	ASSPRVGTQY
TRBV2	ASSLQGSGQPQH
TRBV9	ASSQGRNNSPLH
TRBV6-5	ASRQGQGLGNTIY
TRBV28	ASSFPTGRQF
TRBV20-1	SASEPRTDTQY
TRBV5-4	ASSPVDRGGYEQY
TRBV7-9	ASSPPTGGPGELF
TRBV30	AWRGWTASNYGYT
TRBV5-1	ASSLAAGQGGRGGNQPQH
TRBV5-1	ASRLAGEDIQY
TRBV5-6	ASSSPPQDRGRGETQY
TRBV3-1/TRBV3-2	ASRDYRATEAF
TRBV2	ASSALTSGRGDTQY
TRBV11-2	ASSPSGGQGNGYT
TRBV7-9	ASTLGGLEQY
TRBV5-4	ATALPGPMNTEAF
TRBV30	AWSVRGGSNQPQH
TRBV10-3	AISDTRGYGYT
TRBV19	ASRGLQGNEQF
TRBV19	ASSWTDMNTEAF
TRBV7-9	ASSIGEAGNYGYT
TRBV11-2	ASSRSETQY
TRBV5-6	ASSVGQVYQETQY
TRBV7-6	ASSLGQAGGGNTIY
TRBV7-8	ASSRGGVGDNEQF
TRBV4-1	ASSQGEGGPYEQY
TRBV6-5	AAPRWGNTGELF
TRBV2	ASSLAGLYSPLH
TRBV10-1	ARRGANYGYT
TRBV24-1	ATSDIDRAWGYT
TRBV2	ASSEAPRGGNGYT
TRBV3-1/TRBV3-2	ASSHGGRVLDEQF
TRBV6-5	ASSAGTYNQPQH
TRBV4-1	ASSQVGQLQETQY
TRBV7-9	ASSHPQRDGYT
TRBV6-1	ASSARLAGGVRETQY
TRBV3-1/TRBV3-2	ASRHLTGANTEAF
TRBV5-1	ASSLMTDTGELF
TRBV6-2/TRBV6-3	ASSSDRIQETQY
TRBV7-9	ASSPGQATYEQY
TRBV27	ASSPHRDVQRYT
TRBV10-2	ASSVGSTEAF
TRBV3-1/TRBV3-2	ASSLTGGEAF
TRBV6-5	ASSYRGPVEQY
TRBV29-1	SALTTNNYGYT
TRBV28	ASKRGIYSNQPQH
TRBV2	ASSEQFVNEKLF